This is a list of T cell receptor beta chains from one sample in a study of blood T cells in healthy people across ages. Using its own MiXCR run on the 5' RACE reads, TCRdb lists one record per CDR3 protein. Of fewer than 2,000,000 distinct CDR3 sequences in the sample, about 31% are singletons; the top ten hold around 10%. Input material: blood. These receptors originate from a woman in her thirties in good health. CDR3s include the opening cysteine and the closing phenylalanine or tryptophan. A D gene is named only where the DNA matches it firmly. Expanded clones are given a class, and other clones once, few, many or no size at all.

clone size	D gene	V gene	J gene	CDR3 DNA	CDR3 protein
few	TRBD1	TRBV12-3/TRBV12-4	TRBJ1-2	TGTGCCAGCAATTGGCGGGGACAGGGTTGGGGCTACACCTTC	CASNWRGQGWGYTF
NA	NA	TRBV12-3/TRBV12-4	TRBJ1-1	TGTGCCAGCAAAGTCGTCACTGAAGCTTTCTTT	CASKVVTEAFF
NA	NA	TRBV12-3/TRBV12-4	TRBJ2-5	TGTGCCAGCAGTTTGATGGGGGAGGTTCTGAGCCGAGAGACCCAGTACTTC	CASSLMGEVLSRETQYF
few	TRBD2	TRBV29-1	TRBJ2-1	TGCAGCGTTCAAACTAGCGGGGTTTACAATGAGCAGTTCTTC	CSVQTSGVYNEQFF
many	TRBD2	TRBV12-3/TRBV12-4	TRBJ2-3	TGTGCCAGCAGCTTGGCTAGCGGAAGCACAGATACGCAGTATTTT	CASSLASGSTDTQYF
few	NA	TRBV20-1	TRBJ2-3	TGCAGTGCTAGTATGGACTTTACAGATACGCAGTATTTT	CSASMDFTDTQYF
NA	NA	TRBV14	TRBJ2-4	TGTGCCAGCAGCCCACCGCCCGGGGTAGCGGATAAAAACATTCAGTACTTC	CASSPPPGVADKNIQYF
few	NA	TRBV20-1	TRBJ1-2	TGCAGTGCTAGGTCCGGGACGGAAGCTAACTATGGCTACACCTTC	CSARSGTEANYGYTF
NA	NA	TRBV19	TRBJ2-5	TGTGCCAGTAGTACGACTAGGCCCCCAGAGACCCAGTACTTC	CASSTTRPPETQYF
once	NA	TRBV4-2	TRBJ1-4	TGTGCCAGCAGTCCACAGGGAGAGGGGAACTCTAATGAAAAACTGTTTTTT	CASSPQGEGNSNEKLFF
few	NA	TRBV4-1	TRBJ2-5	TGCGCCAGCAGCCAAGACCAGACAGGTCCCGAGACCCAGTACTTC	CASSQDQTGPETQYF
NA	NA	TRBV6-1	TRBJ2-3	TGTGCCAGCAGTGAAGAGTTACGGGACTCAGATACGCAGTATTTT	CASSEELRDSDTQYF
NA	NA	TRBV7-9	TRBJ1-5	TGTGCCAGCAGCAAGGACAGCCCCGGGGTTGGCAATCAGCCCCAGCATTTT	CASSKDSPGVGNQPQHF
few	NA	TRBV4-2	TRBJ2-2	TGTGCCAGCAGCCAGGGTTATGGGGCCGGGGAGCTGTTTTTT	CASSQGYGAGELFF
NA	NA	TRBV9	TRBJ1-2	TGTGCCGGCAGCGTAGAGGGGGGCTCTGGCTACACCTTC	CAGSVEGGSGYTF
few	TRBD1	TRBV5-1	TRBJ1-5	TGCGCCAGCAGCCCCCGTCCCGGGACAGGGGACAGCAATCAGCCCCAGCATTTT	CASSPRPGTGDSNQPQHF
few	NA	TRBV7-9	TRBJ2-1	TGTGCCAGAAGCTTAGAGGGCAAGTACAATGAGCAGTTCTTC	CARSLEGKYNEQFF
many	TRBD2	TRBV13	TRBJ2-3	TGTGCCAGCAGCCTAGGGACTAGCTGGATGGCAGATACGCAGTATTTT	CASSLGTSWMADTQYF
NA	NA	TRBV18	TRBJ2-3	TGTGCCAGCTCACCATCAGCGGGCCCACAGAGGTGGGCAGATACGCAGTATTTT	CASSPSAGPQRWADTQYF
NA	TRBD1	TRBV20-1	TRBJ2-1	TGCAGTGCTAGAAAGACAGGGGCTGAGCAGTTCTTC	CSARKTGAEQFF
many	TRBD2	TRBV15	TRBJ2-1	TGTGCCACCAGAGCGGGACTAGCGGACAATGAGCAGTTCTTC	CATRAGLADNEQFF
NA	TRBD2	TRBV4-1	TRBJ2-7	TGCGCCAGCAGCCAAGATTTGATTAGCGGGGTAACGGAGCAGTACTTC	CASSQDLISGVTEQYF